The table lists the clone carrying this T cell receptor beta chain with a few counts. What it recognizes is unknown. This record belongs to a study of OX40 agonist ivuxolimab in advanced cancers. On the study more broadly: Prior anti-PD-1, anti-PD-L1 or anti-CTLA-4 therapy did not bar entry, and roughly 40% had some. Regarding the study as a whole: CD8+ T cells (on average) carried more expanded clones than CD4+ T cells. Both CD4+ and CD8+ T cell populations in blood had undergone clonal expansion by week 6 at 0.1 to 3.0 mg/kg.

In germline, CDR1 is MNHEY, CDR2 SMNVEV (reference sequence). V gave up 3 bases and J gave up 1 base, with 9 bases separating them. The CDR3 length is 15 residues. Here immunoSEQ multiplex PCR was the method, and the copy in TCRdb shows in-frame clones only, minus some. The table records roughly 68,000 clones, 65% to 90% of them present only once. This specimen consisted of CD4+ or CD8+ T cells sorted from blood, obtained in a trial of the OX40 agonist ivuxolimab. The chain links TRBV27 to TRBJ2-2; unclear D gene. The TCR sequence derives from an adult with an advanced solid tumor such as melanoma, head and neck, liver or kidney cancer. The CDR3 region is CASSLLSGNTGELFF. The DNA of the CDR3 is TGTGCCAGCAGTTTGTTGTCAGGGAACACCGGGGAGCTGTTTTTT.